The clone carrying this T cell receptor beta chain has only a few counts. No antigen is known for it. The source of the sample is a study of cytomegalovirus exposure and HLA in healthy donors. CDR3 length: 11 residues. Between the trimmed V and J ends, which lost 2 bases and 11 bases, there was a span of 12 bases. Germline V CDR1 and CDR2: GTSNPN, SVGIG (reference sequence). All the people who gave samples were healthy bone marrow donors. It was with 60 Vbeta and 13 Jbeta primers that the PCR ran. Assay: immunoSEQ multiplex PCR; the TCRdb copy retains only in-frame clones and omits some. The profile shows 70,000 to 85,000 clones, 62% of them singletons. Overall study findings and caveats: Later on, a genetic analysis was performed. It linked a missense variant in DCLRE1C with V- and J-gene trimming of TCR beta. Researchers had no immune exposure information except CMV serostatus available.

The source is a male donor in good health and CMV-seropositive. Sequences were obtained from PBMCs. The genes are TRBV30 and TRBJ2-5; no firm D call. The CDR3 sequence is CAWSWADEQYF. CDR3 sequence (DNA): TGTGCCTGGAGTTGGGCTGATGAGCAGTACTTC.